What follows are 12 T cell receptor beta chains derived from one specimen sequenced in a study of T cell repertoires in cytomegalovirus infection (dated by TCRdb to the late 2010s). The instrument given in TCRdb is Illumina HiSeq 1500. TCRdb applied fastp at Q25 and MiXCR to the public reads, then kept only in-frame beta chains. For every CDR3 protein sequence, its rows merge into one entry that carries the most common genes and DNA. Recorded for this sample are some 400,000 distinct CDR3 sequences; over 15% of them occurred a single time. The ten largest make up about 10% of the sample. The sequenced material came from PBMCs. Every receptor here comes from a human donor in good health (CMV status not recorded). Some clones in this sample may be carry-over from other donors' samples.

In this sample, this clonotype turned up a few times. The genes are TRBV6-1 and TRBJ1-6; 8 positions match TRBD1. The germline CDR1 and CDR2 sequences are MNHNS and SASEGT. V trimming: 6 bases; J trimming: 7 bases; junction bases outside the gene matches: 17. The CDR3 consists of 18 residues. The CDR3 reads CASRDRPGQGGQNSPLHF. CDR3 nucleotides: TGTGCCAGCAGAGACCGACCTGGACAGGGTGGACAAAATTCACCCCTCCACTTT.

This clonotype was seen at least ten times. The rearrangement uses TRBV7-2 and TRBJ2-5; 14 positions match TRBD2. Looked up from germline, CDR1 is SGHTA and CDR2 is FQGNSA. The CDR3 loop spans 15 amino acids. The J segment lost 5 bases and the V segment lost 4 bases, leaving 3 bases of the junction unmatched. The chain's CDR3 is CASSWRLAGGETQYF. The CDR3, as DNA: TGTGCCAGCAGCTGGCGACTAGCGGGAGGGGAGACCCAGTACTTC.

This clonotype has at least ten counts. The chain uses TRBV7-9 and TRBJ2-1; the match to TRBD2 covers 7 bases. The CDR3 consists of 17 residues. CDR1 is SEHNR, CDR2 FQNEAQ, per germline (reference sequence). V was clipped by 5 bases and J by 2 bases; unmatched bases: 12. CDR3 coding DNA: TGTGCCAGCAGCCCCTCCGGGAGCGGGGCTACCTACAATGAGCAGTTCTTC. It encodes CASSPSGSGATYNEQFF.

The rearrangement joins TRBV4-3 to TRBJ2-7; 15 nucleotides agree with TRBD2. The trim removed 4 bases at V and 9 bases at J, leaving 7 bases unmatched. CDR1 and CDR2 from the germline V gene are LGHNA and YSLEER. This CDR3 comprises 15 residues. CDR3 coding DNA: TGCGCCAGCAGCCCATTAGGGACTAGCGGGAGGTTGCAGTACTTC. Its protein product is CASSPLGTSGRLQYF.

The chain joins TRBV20-1 to TRBJ2-1, with 7 bases identical to TRBD2. CDR1 and CDR2 (germline): DFQATT, SNEGSKA (reference sequence). CDR3 length: 16 amino acids. The V and J ends lost 3 bases and 1 base, in that order; junction bases with no gene match: 9. The CDR3 nucleotides are TGCAGTGCTAGTGCTCGGGCGGGAGCGTCCTACAATGAGCAGTTCTTC. The encoded protein is CSASARAGASYNEQFF.

This clonotype was observed at least ten times. This sequence joins TRBV4-3 and TRBJ1-2; 7 bases line up with TRBD1. V lost 0 bases, J lost 4 bases, and 8 bases stayed unmatched. Germline loops: CDR1 LGHNA, CDR2 YSLEER. This CDR3 region has 16 residues. This CDR3 is CASSQDRAGGGYGYTF. The CDR3 bases are TGCGCCAGCAGCCAAGATCGGGCAGGGGGTGGCTATGGCTACACCTTC.

The chain couples TRBV12-3 or TRBV12-4 to TRBJ2-1, with 15 bases matching TRBD2. The CDR3 extends over 16 amino acids. V shed 5 bases and J 7 bases; nucleotides not matched to a gene: 6. CDR3 region: CASSAGLAGGRNEQFF. Written as DNA, the CDR3 is TGTGCCAGCAGTGCCGGACTAGCGGGGGGGCGGAATGAGCAGTTCTTC.

This clonotype was recorded only once. J is TRBJ2-1 and V is TRBV11-1; D assignment may be TRBD1 or TRBD2 (5 bases each). CDR3 length: 13 residues. V shed 3 bases and J shed 8 bases, with 11 bases lying between them. Germline V gene data show CDR1 as SGHAT and CDR2 as FQDESV (reference sequence). The CDR3 DNA is TGTGCCAGCAGCTTCGGGGCGTCTGATGAGCAGTTCTTC. It is translated as CASSFGASDEQFF.

This clonotype has a handful of counts. The rearrangement joins TRBV28 to TRBJ2-4; D may be TRBD1 (5 bases). The CDR3 length is 17 residues. Per germline, CDR1 MDHEN and CDR2 SYDVKM. V gave up 4 bases and J gave up 1 base, with 17 bases separating them. The CDR3: CASSSHGAGWAKNIQYF. The CDR3 DNA reads as TGTGCCAGCAGTTCCCATGGGGCAGGGTGGGCCAAAAACATTCAGTACTTC. Full variable domain (remainder filled in from reference TRBV28 and TRBJ2-4): DVKVTQSSRYLVKRTGEKVFLECVQDMDHENMFWYRQDPGLGLRLIYFSYDVKMKEKGDIPEGYSVSREKKERFSLILESASTNQTSMYLCASSSHGAGWAKNIQYFGAGTRLSVL.

This clonotype showed up just a few times. The chain has TRBV2 and TRBJ1-2; 9 positions agree with TRBD1. The ends lost 11 bases at V and 5 bases at J; junction bases unmatched: 9. Germline-derived CDR1 and CDR2 are SNHLY and FYNNEI. CDR3 length: 13 amino acids. In DNA form, the CDR3 reads TGTGCCGGACCGGGACAGGGTTTTTATGGCTACACCTTC. The encoded protein is CAGPGQGFYGYTF.

This clonotype was observed a handful of times. The chain couples TRBV4-1 to TRBJ1-2; the D is unclear. Trimming removed 3 bases from V and 7 bases from J, with 18 bases in between. Germline V gene lookup returns CDR1 MGHRA and CDR2 YSYEKL. This CDR3 comprises 15 residues. Here the CDR3 reads CASSQVTNRGAGYTF. DNA of the CDR3: TGCGCCAGCAGCCAGGTCACAAATCGTGGAGCTGGCTACACCTTC.

Only a few counts were recorded for this clonotype. The V gene is TRBV27, the J gene TRBJ1-6; D is unclear. Trimming shortened V by 5 bases and J by 1 base, and 15 bases separated the two germline ends. Germline V gene data show CDR1 as MNHEY and CDR2 as SMNVEV (reference sequence). The CDR3 runs 17 residues. CDR3 coding DNA: TGTGCCAGCAGTCGGCTCCCGGACGGTTCCTATAATTCACCCCTCCACTTT. Protein: CASSRLPDGSYNSPLHF.